The present T cell receptor (beta chain) was sequenced within a study of T cell responses to AZD1222 COVID-19 vaccine. Study-wide results and limits: Regions 160-218 and 743-854 dominated among vaccine-associated CD4 TCRs spanning spike. Just a handful of people given AZD1222 tested seropositive at baseline. Nearly half of spike-specific TCRs reportedly target variant regions that are unmutated in the B.1.351 and B.1.1.7 variants.

Clones were sequenced by immunoSEQ multiplex PCR, and TCRdb holds only the in-frame ones, with some missing. The sample shows some 130,000 clones, roughly 89% of them seen only once. Comments on this clone: What it binds is not known.

Germline V gene sequence: CDR1 MNHEY, CDR2 SVGAGI. The length of the CDR3 is 15 residues. The ends lost 7 bases at V and 1 base at J; junction bases unmatched: 9. The rearrangement links TRBV6-5 to TRBJ1-1; 7 bases align to TRBD1. The source was peripheral blood, collected on day 0 of AZD1222 vaccination. The source of this sequence is an adult in good health. The CDR3 nucleotides are TGTGCCAGCACCCGCCAAGGGGGCAGGAACACTGAAGCTTTCTTT. Translation gives CASTRQGGRNTEAFF.